This paragraph covers one T cell receptor (beta chain) sequence. The CDR3 is 14 amino acids. Germline CDR1 reads SEHNR; CDR2 reads FQNEAQ (reference sequence). The V gene lost 1 base and the J gene lost 7 bases, with 10 bases spanning the gap. Original processing methods: Reference gene primer amplification gave nucleated cell count estimates. Clones were sequenced by immunoSEQ multiplex PCR, and TCRdb holds only the in-frame ones, with some missing. The V and J calls and clone size come from that table; D and trimming were worked out from the DNA. The sample holds 35,000 to 50,000 clones, 55% to 75% seen once. The sample originates from a study of blood T cell repertoires in COVID-19. As for the study in general: T cells, B-cell-depleted T cells, or PBMCs supplied cDNA or gDNA.

The sequence was obtained from a man older than 75 with acute or convalescent COVID-19. The chain recombines TRBV7-9 with TRBJ1-4, with unresolved D. Input material: peripheral blood. CDR3 DNA: TGTGCCAGCAGCTTAGGTGTTACGGGTGAAAAACTGTTTTTT. Translation: CASSLGVTGEKLFF. The full variable domain, rest sourced from reference TRBV7-9 and TRBJ1-4, is DTGVSQNPRHKITKRGQNVTFRCDPISEHNRLYWYRQTLGQGPEFLTYFQNEAQLEKSRLLSDRFSAERPKGSFSTLEIQRTEQGDSAMYLCASSLGVTGEKLFFGSGTQLSVL.